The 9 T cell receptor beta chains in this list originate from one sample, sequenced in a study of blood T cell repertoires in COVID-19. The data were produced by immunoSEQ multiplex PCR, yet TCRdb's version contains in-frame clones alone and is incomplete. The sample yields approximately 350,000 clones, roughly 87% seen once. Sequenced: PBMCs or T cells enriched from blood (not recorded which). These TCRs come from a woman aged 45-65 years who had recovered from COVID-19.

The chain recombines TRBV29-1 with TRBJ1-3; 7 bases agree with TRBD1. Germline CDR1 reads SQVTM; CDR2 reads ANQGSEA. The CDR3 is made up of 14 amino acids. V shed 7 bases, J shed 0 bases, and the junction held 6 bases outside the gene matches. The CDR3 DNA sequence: TGCAGCGGAAGAGGGGGCCCCTCTGGAAACACCATATATTTT. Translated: CSGRGGPSGNTIYF.

The CDR3 sequence: CASSLAQGMGEKLFF. Here the CDR3 DNA reads TGTGCCAGCAGCTTGGCCCAGGGGATGGGTGAAAAACTGTTTTTT. This sequence joins TRBV5-4 and TRBJ1-4; D is perhaps TRBD1 (6 bases). Germline values: CDR1 SGHNT, CDR2 YYREEE (reference sequence). Trimming took off 0 bases at V and 7 bases at J, with 13 bases between the two ends. This CDR3 contains 15 residues.

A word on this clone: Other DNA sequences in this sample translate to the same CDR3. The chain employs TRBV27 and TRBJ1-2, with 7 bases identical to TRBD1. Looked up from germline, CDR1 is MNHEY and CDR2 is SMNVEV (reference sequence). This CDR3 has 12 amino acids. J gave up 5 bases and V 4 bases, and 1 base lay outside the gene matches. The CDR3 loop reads CASSSRGYGYTF. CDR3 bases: TGTGCCAGCAGTTCCAGGGGGTATGGCTACACCTTC.

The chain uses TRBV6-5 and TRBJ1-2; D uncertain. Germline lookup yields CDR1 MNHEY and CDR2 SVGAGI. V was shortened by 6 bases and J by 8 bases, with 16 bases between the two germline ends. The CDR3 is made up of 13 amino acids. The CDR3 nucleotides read TGTGCCAGCAGACCCCACGCCGTGCAGGGCTACACCTTC. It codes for CASRPHAVQGYTF.

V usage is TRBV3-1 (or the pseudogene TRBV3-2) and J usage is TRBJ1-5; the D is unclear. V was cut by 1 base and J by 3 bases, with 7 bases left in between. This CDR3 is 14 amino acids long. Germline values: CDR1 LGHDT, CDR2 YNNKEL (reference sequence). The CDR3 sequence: CASSQGPYNQPQHF. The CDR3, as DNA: TGTGCCAGCAGCCAAGGGCCGTACAATCAGCCCCAGCATTTT.

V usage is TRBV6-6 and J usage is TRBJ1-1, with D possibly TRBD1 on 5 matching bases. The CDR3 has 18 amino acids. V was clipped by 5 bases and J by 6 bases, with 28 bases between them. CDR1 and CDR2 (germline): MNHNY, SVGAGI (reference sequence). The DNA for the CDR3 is TGTGCCAGCAGTCCGCGCACTGACTGGTCCCTGCGGGGCCCTGAAGCTTTCTTT. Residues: CASSPRTDWSLRGPEAFF.

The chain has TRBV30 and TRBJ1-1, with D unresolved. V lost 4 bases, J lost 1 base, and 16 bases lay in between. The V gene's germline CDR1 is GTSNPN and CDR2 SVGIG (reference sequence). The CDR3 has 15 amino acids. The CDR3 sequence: CAWTQREEWNTEAFF. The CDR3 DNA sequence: TGTGCCTGGACCCAGAGGGAAGAGTGGAACACTGAAGCTTTCTTT. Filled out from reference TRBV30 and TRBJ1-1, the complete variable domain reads SQTIHQWPATLVQPVGSPLSLECTVEGTSNPNLYWYRQAAGRGLQLLFYSVGIGQISSEVPQNLSASRPQDRQFILSSKKLLLSDSGFYLCAWTQREEWNTEAFFGQGTRLTVV.

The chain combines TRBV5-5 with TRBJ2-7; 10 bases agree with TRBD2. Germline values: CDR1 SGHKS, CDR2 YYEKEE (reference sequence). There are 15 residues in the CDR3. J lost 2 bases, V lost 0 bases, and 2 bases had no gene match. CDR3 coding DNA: TGTGCCAGCAGCTTGGTTCTAGCGGGGGCCTACGAGCAGTACTTC. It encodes CASSLVLAGAYEQYF.

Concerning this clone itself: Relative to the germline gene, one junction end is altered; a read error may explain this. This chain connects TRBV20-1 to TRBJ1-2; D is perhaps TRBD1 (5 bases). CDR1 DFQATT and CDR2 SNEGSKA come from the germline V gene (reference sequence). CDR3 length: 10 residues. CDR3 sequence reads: CSANQGSPAF. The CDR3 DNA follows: TGCAGTGCGAACCAGGGTTCCCCTGCCTTC.